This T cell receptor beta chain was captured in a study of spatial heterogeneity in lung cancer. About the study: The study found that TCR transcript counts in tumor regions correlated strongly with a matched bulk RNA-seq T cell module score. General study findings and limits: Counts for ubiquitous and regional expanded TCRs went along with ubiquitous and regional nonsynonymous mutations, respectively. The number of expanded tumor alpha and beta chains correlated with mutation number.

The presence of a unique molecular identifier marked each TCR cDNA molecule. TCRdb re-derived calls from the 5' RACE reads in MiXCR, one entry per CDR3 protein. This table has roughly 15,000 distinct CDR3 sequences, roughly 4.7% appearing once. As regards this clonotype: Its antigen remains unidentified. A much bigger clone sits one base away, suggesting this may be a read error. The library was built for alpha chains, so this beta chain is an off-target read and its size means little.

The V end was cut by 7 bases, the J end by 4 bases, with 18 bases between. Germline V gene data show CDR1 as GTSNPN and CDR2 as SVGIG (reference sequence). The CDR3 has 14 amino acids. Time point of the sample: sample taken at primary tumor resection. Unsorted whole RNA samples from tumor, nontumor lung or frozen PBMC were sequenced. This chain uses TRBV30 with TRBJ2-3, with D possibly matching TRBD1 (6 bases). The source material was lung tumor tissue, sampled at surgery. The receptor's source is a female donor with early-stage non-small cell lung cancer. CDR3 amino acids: CAFATGITADTQYF. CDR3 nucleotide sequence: TGTGCCTTCGCCACAGGGATTACGGCAGATACGCAGTATTTT.